This T cell receptor beta chain was captured by sequencing in a study of T cell responses to AZD1222 COVID-19 vaccine. General observations from the study: Spike-specific TCR repertoires showed rising breadth and depth after two AZD1222 doses. Spike-wide coverage was observed for vaccine-associated CD4 TCRs, with dominant responses at 160-218 and 743-854. Only after the peak T cell response were repertoires sampled.

Remarks on this clone: The antigen is not known.

Assay: immunoSEQ multiplex PCR; the TCRdb copy retains only in-frame clones and omits some. The table records 130,000 to 150,000 clones, around nine tenths of them present only once. Trimming removed 0 bases from V and 0 bases from J, with 14 bases in between. Germline CDR1 reads SGHTA; CDR2 reads FQGNSA. The CDR3 contains 17 residues. Sample: peripheral blood, taken on day 0 of AZD1222 vaccination. The rearrangement uses TRBV7-2 and TRBJ1-2; no firm D call. This receptor was taken from an adult in good health. The CDR3 nucleotides read TGTGCCAGCAGCTTAGCGTGGCGACCGAGAGCTAACTATGGCTACACCTTC. Amino acid sequence: CASSLAWRPRANYGYTF.